This T cell receptor beta chain was identified during a study of cytomegalovirus exposure and HLA in healthy donors. In the PCR, 60 Vbeta and 13 Jbeta primers were used. Profiled with immunoSEQ multiplex PCR; TCRdb holds only in-frame clones, not every one. Of approximately 110,000 clones listed, around 80% are singletons. The V gene end was trimmed by 5 bases and the J gene end by 9 bases; junction bases not matched to a gene: 7. The CDR3 extends over 13 amino acids. The germline V gene encodes CDR1 SGHTA and CDR2 FQGNSA. The TCR comes from a woman in her sixties or seventies in good health and CMV-seropositive. The specimen sequenced was PBMCs. The V gene is TRBV7-2, the J gene TRBJ1-1, with 9 bases aligning to TRBD1. The CDR3 DNA reads as TGTGCCAGCAGCGCCGGGACAGGGCTTAAAGCTTTCTTT. This codes for CASSAGTGLKAFF.